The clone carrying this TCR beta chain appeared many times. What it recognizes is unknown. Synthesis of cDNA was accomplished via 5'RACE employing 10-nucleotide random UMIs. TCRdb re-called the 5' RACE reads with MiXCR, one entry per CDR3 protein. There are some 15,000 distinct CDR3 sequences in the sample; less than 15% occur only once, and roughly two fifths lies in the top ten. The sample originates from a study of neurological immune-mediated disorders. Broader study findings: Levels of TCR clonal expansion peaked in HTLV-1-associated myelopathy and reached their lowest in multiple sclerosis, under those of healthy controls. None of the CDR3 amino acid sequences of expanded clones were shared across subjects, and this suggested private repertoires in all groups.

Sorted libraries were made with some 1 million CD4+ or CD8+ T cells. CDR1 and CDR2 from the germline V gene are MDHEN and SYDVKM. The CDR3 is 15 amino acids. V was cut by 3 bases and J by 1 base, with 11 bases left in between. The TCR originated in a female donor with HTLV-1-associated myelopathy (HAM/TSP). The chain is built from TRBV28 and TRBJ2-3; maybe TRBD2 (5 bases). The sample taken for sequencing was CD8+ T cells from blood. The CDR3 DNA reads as TGTGCCAGCAGTTTGGAGGCAGGTGGCACAGATACGCAGTATTTT. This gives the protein CASSLEAGGTDTQYF.